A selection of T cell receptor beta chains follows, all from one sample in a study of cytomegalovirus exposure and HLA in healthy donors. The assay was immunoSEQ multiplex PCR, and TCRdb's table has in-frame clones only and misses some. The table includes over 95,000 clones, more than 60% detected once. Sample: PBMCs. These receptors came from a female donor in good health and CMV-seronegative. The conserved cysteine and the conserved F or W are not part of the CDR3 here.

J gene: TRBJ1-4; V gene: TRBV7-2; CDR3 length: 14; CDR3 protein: ASSLHPGPTNEKLF
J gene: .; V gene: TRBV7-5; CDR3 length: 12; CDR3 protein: ARSLSAGAYEQY
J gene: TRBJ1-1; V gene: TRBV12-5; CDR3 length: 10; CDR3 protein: ASGPRDRQAF
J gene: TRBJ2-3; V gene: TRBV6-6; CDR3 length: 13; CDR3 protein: ASRNPGQGTDTQY
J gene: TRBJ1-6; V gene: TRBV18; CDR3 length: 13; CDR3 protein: ASSPAAGYNSPLH
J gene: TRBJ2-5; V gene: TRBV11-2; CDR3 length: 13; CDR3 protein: ASSLSTGGGETQY
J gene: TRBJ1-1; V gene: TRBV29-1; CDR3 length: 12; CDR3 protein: SVEDWRGASEAF
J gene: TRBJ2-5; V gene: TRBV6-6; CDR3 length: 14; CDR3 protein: ASSYSNRPGWETQY
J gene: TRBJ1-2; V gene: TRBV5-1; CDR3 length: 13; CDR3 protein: ASRPTAAGTGGYT
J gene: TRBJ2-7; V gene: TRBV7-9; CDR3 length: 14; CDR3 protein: ASSQTPGTDSYEQY
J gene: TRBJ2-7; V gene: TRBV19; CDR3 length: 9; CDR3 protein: ASRDKGEQY
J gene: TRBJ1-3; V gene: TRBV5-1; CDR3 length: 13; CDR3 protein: ASRPTGLSGNTIY
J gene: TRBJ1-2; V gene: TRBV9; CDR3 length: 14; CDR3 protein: ASSVGTGGLMDGYT
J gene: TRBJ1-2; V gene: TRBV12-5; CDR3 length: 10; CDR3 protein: ASGIGTGDPT
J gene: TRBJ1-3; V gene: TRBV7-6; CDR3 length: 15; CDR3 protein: ASSLISGTRSGNTIY
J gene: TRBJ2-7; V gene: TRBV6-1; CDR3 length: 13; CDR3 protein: ASSAPSRANYEQY
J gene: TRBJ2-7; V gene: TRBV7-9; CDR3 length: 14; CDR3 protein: ASSTGQGAHSYEQY
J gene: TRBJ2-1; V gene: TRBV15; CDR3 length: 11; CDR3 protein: ATTLAVNNEQF
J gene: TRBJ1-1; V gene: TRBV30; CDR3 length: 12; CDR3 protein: AWSESPKNTEAF
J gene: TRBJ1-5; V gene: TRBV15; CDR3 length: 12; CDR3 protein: ATSGRGRDQPQH
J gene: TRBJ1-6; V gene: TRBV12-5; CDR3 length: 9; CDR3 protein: ASGLGQRLH
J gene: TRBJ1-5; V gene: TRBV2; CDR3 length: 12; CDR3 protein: ASKTALANQPQH
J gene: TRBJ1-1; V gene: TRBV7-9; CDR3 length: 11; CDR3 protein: ASSLDMNTEAF
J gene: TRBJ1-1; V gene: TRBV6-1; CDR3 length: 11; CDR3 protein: ASSEEWRTEAF
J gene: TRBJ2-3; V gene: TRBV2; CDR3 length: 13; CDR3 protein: ASRVAGASTDTQY
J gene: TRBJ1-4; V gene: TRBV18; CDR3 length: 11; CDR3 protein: ASSRTGIEKLF
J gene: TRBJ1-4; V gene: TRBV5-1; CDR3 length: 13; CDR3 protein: ASSSSGTGVEKLF
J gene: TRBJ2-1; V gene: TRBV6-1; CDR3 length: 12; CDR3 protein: ASMGDIRHNEQF
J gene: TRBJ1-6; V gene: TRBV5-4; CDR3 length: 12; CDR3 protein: ASSLSTGFSPLH
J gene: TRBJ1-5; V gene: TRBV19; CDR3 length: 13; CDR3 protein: ASSISGQVNQPQH
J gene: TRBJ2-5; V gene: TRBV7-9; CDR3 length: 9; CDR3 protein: ASVGEETQY
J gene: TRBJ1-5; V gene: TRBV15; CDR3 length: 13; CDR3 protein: ATSRAGGRGQPQH
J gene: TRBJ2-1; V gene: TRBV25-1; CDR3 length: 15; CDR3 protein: ASSGGSGGVPFNEQF
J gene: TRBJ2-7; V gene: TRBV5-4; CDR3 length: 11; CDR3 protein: ASSDRARSEQY
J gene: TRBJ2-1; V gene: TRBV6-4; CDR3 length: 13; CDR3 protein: ASSLLAGALNEQF
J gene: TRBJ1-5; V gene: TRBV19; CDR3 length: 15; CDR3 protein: ASSIPGHGRSNQPQH
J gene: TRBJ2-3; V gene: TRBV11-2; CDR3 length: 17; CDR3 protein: ASSLGRGVAGGPTDTQY
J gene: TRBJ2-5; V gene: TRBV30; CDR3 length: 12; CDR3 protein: AWGPGGAGETQY
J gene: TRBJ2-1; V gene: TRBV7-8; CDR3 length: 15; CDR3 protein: ASSLILAGGFYNEQF
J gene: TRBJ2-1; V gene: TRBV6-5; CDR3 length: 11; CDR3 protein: ASSYGGYNEQF
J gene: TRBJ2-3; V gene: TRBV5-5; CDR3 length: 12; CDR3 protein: ASSLEPTGYTQY
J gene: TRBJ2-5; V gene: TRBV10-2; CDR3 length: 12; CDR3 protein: ASSVVAGDETQY
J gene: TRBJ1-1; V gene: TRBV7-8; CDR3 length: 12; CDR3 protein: ASSQTRGGTEAF
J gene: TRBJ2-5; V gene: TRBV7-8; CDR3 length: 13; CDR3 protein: ASSLGRGRKETQY
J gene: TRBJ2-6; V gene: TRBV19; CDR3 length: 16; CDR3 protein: ASSSRVKRSSGANVLT
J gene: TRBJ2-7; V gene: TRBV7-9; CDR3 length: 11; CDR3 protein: VSQPGNSYEQY
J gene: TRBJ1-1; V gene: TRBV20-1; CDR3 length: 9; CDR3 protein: SARDEGEEG
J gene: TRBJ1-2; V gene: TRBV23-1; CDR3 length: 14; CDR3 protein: ASSQSWWELVDGYT
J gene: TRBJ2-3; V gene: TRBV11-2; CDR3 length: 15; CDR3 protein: ASSPYRALLSTDTQY
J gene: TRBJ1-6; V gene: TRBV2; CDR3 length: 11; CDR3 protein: ASRGGPDSPLH
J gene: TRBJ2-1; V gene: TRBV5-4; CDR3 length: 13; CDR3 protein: ASSPGTGGLDEQF
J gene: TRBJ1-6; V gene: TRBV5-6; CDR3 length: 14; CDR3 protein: ASSFFLGEGNSPLH